This T cell receptor beta chain originates from a study of blood T cell repertoires in COVID-19. Study at large: Acute and convalescent COVID-19 specimens originated in the United States, Italy and Spain.

In the study's own analysis: Reference gene primer amplification gave nucleated cell count estimates. Method: immunoSEQ multiplex PCR; TCRdb's copy keeps in-frame clones and lacks some. The V and J calls and clone size are taken from that table; D and trimming were inferred from the DNA. The sample has under 35,000 clones; 80% to 90% are singletons. This CDR3 has 14 residues. V was clipped by 5 bases and J by 1 base; unmatched bases: 3. Germline CDR1 and CDR2: SEHNR and FQNEAQ (reference sequence). The genes are TRBV7-9 and TRBJ2-7, with 9 bases matching TRBD1. The source material was peripheral blood. This clonotype originated in a man aged 55-75 years with acute or convalescent COVID-19. CDR3 sequence (DNA): TGTGCCAGCAGCGCCGGGACAGGGTCCTACGAGCAGTACTTC. Protein product: CASSAGTGSYEQYF.